This record covers a single T cell receptor (beta chain). The method was immunoSEQ multiplex PCR; TCRdb's version includes in-frame clones alone and lacks a portion of them. The sample contains roughly 240,000 clones, approximately 87% of which appear only once. The CDR3 is made up of 16 amino acids. V dropped 0 bases and J dropped 1 base, with 8 bases sitting between them. The germline gives CDR1 SGHNT, CDR2 YYREEE (reference sequence). This sample was taken from a study of cytomegalovirus exposure and HLA in healthy donors. The sequencing input was PBMCs. This TCR came from a man aged 18-30 years in good health and CMV-seronegative. V usage is TRBV5-4 and J usage is TRBJ1-6, with a weak D call TRBD1 (6 bases). The DNA for the CDR3 is TGTGCCAGCAGCTTGGCAGGGGCGTCCTATAATTCACCCCTCCACTTT. Residues: CASSLAGASYNSPLHF.